One and the same sample provided the 14 T cell receptor beta chains below, sequenced in a study of early T cells in non-severe SARS-CoV-2 infection. TCRdb reanalysed the 5' RACE reads using MiXCR and keeps one entry per CDR3 protein. The table lists more than 65,000 distinct CDR3 sequences, roughly 13% of them singletons, with 4% to 6% in the top ten. Sequencing used whole blood. The receptors derive from an adult who was a healthcare worker with PCR-confirmed SARS-CoV-2 infection or an uninfected control (not recorded which).

This clonotype was seen more than once but under ten times. The chain couples TRBV27 to TRBJ1-1, with 10 bases fitting TRBD1. The V gene's germline CDR1 is MNHEY and CDR2 SMNVEV (reference sequence). Trimming removed 3 bases from V and 1 base from J; junction bases left unmatched: 5. The CDR3 runs to 16 residues. CDR3 DNA sequence: TGTGCCAGCAGTTTTCGCCGGACAGGGGGGAACACTGAAGCTTTCTTT. It translates to CASSFRRTGGNTEAFF.

This clonotype was seen many times. This chain uses TRBV4-1 with TRBJ1-1; 7 positions agree with TRBD1. This CDR3 comprises 15 residues. Germline CDR1 MGHRA, CDR2 YSYEKL. The V gene end was trimmed by 1 base and the J gene end by 3 bases; junction bases not matched to a gene: 5. The CDR3: CASSQGPQGYTEAFF. The CDR3 DNA reads TGCGCCAGCAGCCAAGGCCCACAGGGGTACACTGAAGCTTTCTTT.

There are many counts of this clonotype. The chain couples TRBV6-5 to TRBJ2-7; 12 bases are shared with TRBD1. Germline CDR1 reads MNHEY; CDR2 reads SVGAGI. V gave up 2 bases and J gave up 6 bases; unmatched junction bases: 5. The CDR3 consists of 15 residues. Here the CDR3 DNA reads TGTGCCAGCAGTTACCTAGGGACAGGGGGCGGCGAGCAGTACTTC. Amino acids: CASSYLGTGGGEQYF.

This chain links TRBV24-1 with TRBJ2-2; D is perhaps TRBD1 (5 bases). The germline V gene has CDR1 KGHDR and CDR2 SFDVKD. This CDR3 contains 14 residues. The V and J ends lost 4 bases and 3 bases respectively, with 8 bases between them. DNA of the CDR3: TGTGCCACCAGTGACCAGACAGACACCGGGGAGCTGTTTTTT. Amino acids: CATSDQTDTGELFF.

This clonotype was counted many times. The J gene is TRBJ2-1, the V gene TRBV3-1; no firm D call. Deletions cut 1 base from V and 9 bases from J, with 16 bases between. The germline V gene encodes CDR1 LGHDT and CDR2 YNNKEL (reference sequence). This CDR3 is built from 15 residues. CDR3 in DNA: TGTGCCAGCAGCCAAGTCGGAACAGCCAACAGTGAGCAGTTCTTC. Translated: CASSQVGTANSEQFF.

This clonotype was found many times. V usage is TRBV6-5 and J usage is TRBJ2-5; 9 bases fit TRBD2. There are 15 residues in the CDR3. CDR1 is MNHEY and CDR2 is SVGAGI in the germline V gene. V lost 6 bases to trimming and J lost 5 bases; unmatched junction nucleotides: 10. The CDR3 nucleotides are TGTGCCAGCAGCCCCGAGGTAGCGGGGGTGGAGACCCAGTACTTC. Its protein is CASSPEVAGVETQYF.

By frequency in the sample, this clonotype is medium-sized (0.01 to 0.1%). V is TRBV29-1 and J is TRBJ2-5; 9 bases map to TRBD1. In germline, CDR1 is SQVTM, CDR2 ANQGSEA. This CDR3 contains 13 residues. Unmatched junction bases numbered 9, after V lost 6 bases and J lost 7 bases. The CDR3 bases are TGCAGCGTACGGACAGGGGACGTGGGGACCCAGTACTTC. It is translated as CSVRTGDVGTQYF.

In its sample, this clonotype was seen many times. The V and J genes are TRBV9 and TRBJ1-2; weak D call: TRBD1 (5 bases). V shed 3 bases and J shed 1 base, with 16 bases lying between them. Germline V gene sequence: CDR1 SGDLS, CDR2 YYNGEE. CDR3 length equals 16 residues. The DNA for the CDR3 is TGTGCCAGCAGCGACGACAGAAAACGACATAACTATGGCTACACCTTC. Amino acid sequence: CASSDDRKRHNYGYTF.

V is TRBV5-1 and J is TRBJ2-7; no reliable D call. V shed 2 bases and J shed 3 bases, with 12 bases lying between them. In germline, CDR1 is SGHRS, CDR2 YFSETQ. The CDR3 is made up of 14 amino acids. The CDR3 is CASSFDGANYEQYF. In DNA form, the CDR3 reads TGCGCCAGCAGCTTCGACGGAGCCAACTACGAGCAGTACTTC.

This clonotype was seen ten or more times. The CDR3 region has the DNA TGTGCCTGGAGAAGAGGCAGGGTCGGGAGGGGGGCCAACGTCCTGACTTTC. Amino acids: CAWRRGRVGRGANVLTF. This sequence joins TRBV30 and TRBJ2-6, with 7 nucleotides matching TRBD2. Germline values: CDR1 GTSNPN, CDR2 SVGIG (reference sequence). The trim removed 3 bases at V and 4 bases at J, leaving 12 bases unmatched. The CDR3 covers 17 residues.

This clonotype was detected a few times. The gene calls are TRBV9 and TRBJ2-1; D unclear. The V gene's germline CDR1 is SGDLS and CDR2 YYNGEE. Trimming took 3 bases from V and 11 from J, leaving 15 bases between them. CDR3 length: 13 amino acids. The CDR3 DNA follows: TGTGCCAGCAGCGGTGGAACCGCCCCAAAGCAGTTCTTC. Protein sequence: CASSGGTAPKQFF.

This clonotype was detected ten times or more. V gene TRBV7-2 combines with J gene TRBJ2-1, with TRBD2 matching over 9 bases. After removal of 5 bases from V and 9 bases from J, the junction contained 5 bases not matched to a gene. Germline CDR1 SGHTA, CDR2 FQGNSA. The CDR3 contains 13 residues. The CDR3 protein is CASSLLAGAEQFF. For the CDR3, the DNA is TGTGCCAGCAGCCTATTAGCGGGAGCTGAGCAGTTCTTC.

In its sample, this clonotype ranks as medium-sized. This chain joins TRBV7-9 and TRBJ1-1; 8 positions agree with TRBD1. The CDR3 length is 13 residues. Germline lookup yields CDR1 SEHNR and CDR2 FQNEAQ (reference sequence). The ends lost 5 bases at V and 3 bases at J; junction bases unmatched: 2. The CDR3 reads CASSPTGDTEAFF. DNA of the CDR3: TGTGCCAGCAGCCCGACAGGGGACACTGAAGCTTTCTTT.

This clonotype was seen at least ten times. The CDR3 spells CASSWTSGSEQYF. In DNA, the CDR3 is TGTGCCAGCAGCTGGACTAGCGGGAGCGAGCAGTACTTC. The gene calls are TRBV7-9 and TRBJ2-7; the match to TRBD2 covers 13 bases. This CDR3 has 13 residues. The V gene's germline CDR1 is SEHNR and CDR2 FQNEAQ (reference sequence). Trimming removed 4 bases from V and 6 bases from J; junction bases left unmatched: 0.